The next 20 T cell receptor beta chains were all read from a single sample in a study of Ad26.COV2.S vaccination and SARS-CoV-2 variants (TCRdb year 2021). Receptor libraries were prepared by the immunoSEQ multiplex PCR assay. What TCRdb holds here is the immuneACCESS table cut down to in-frame rearrangements. Part of the clones is not present; checked against another copy, under half of the missing clones reflect an unresolved V gene, and the others are unexplained. The sample contains approximately 300,000 clones, just over 85% of them found a single time. Together, the top ten hold 1.5% to 2.5% of the sample. In the paper's terms, the treatment or condition label means: roughly 20 received Ad26.COV2.S at low or high dose, single or two shots; about five received placebo; per-sample allocation not given. Repertoires of vaccine and placebo recipients were sequenced from samples taken on day 63 after the first injection.

Sequences were derived from peripheral blood, sampled in a trial of Ad26.COV2.S vaccine versus placebo. These receptors came from a person between 18 and 65 years old who received the Ad26.COV2.S COVID-19 vaccine or a placebo.

The chain couples TRBV9 to TRBJ1-6, with no clear D. Trimming cost V 4 bases and J 0 bases, with 14 bases left between them. CDR3 length equals 17 residues. From germline, CDR1 is SGDLS and CDR2 YYNGEE. The DNA for the CDR3 is TGTGCCAGCAGCCCGTACGGCGGGAGCTCCTATAATTCACCCCTCCACTTT. Its translation: CASSPYGGSSYNSPLHF.

Only one count was recorded for this clone. V and J are TRBV7-2 and TRBJ2-1, with D maybe TRBD1 (5 bases). Germline-derived CDR1 and CDR2 are SGHTA and FQGNSA. The CDR3 spans 18 residues. Trimming left V 0 bases short and J 9 bases short, with 24 bases between. CDR3 sequence (DNA): TGTGCCAGCAGCTTAGCTTCAGGGAATTATGCCACCTTGAGTGAGCAGTTCTTC. Translation: CASSLASGNYATLSEQFF.

V is TRBV11-3 and J is TRBJ2-2, with 8 bases aligning to TRBD1. V lost 11 bases, J lost 6 bases, and 5 bases stayed unmatched. The CDR3 length is 12 residues. Per the germline V gene, CDR1 is SGHNT and CDR2 is YENEEA. CDR3 sequence: CASQGDSGELFF. DNA for the CDR3: TGTGCCTCACAGGGGGATTCCGGGGAGCTGTTTTTT.

This clone came up once. The J gene is TRBJ1-2, the V gene TRBV5-1, with D tentatively TRBD1 (5 bases). The germline V gene encodes CDR1 SGHRS and CDR2 YFSETQ. Trimming took off 2 bases at V and 5 bases at J, with 10 bases between the two ends. This CDR3 is 13 amino acids long. Written as DNA, the CDR3 is TGCGCCAGCAGCTTTTTGGAGGGGTATGGCTACACCTTC. It translates to CASSFLEGYGYTF.

The chain has TRBV5-6 and TRBJ1-2; no firm D call. The CDR3 covers 14 residues. Deletions cut 3 bases from V and 1 base from J, with 10 bases between. Germline V CDR1 and CDR2: SGHDT, YYEEEE. This CDR3 reads CASSYSSINYGYTF. The CDR3 DNA reads TGTGCCAGCAGCTACAGCAGTATTAACTATGGCTACACCTTC.

The CDR3 region is CASSLGGYNQPQHF. The CDR3, as DNA: TGTGCCAGCAGCCTAGGGGGATATAATCAGCCCCAGCATTTT. This chain joins TRBV3-1 (or the pseudogene TRBV3-2) and TRBJ1-5; the D gene is possibly TRBD1 (6 bases). The ends were cut back, 4 bases at V and 4 bases at J, with 11 bases in the middle. Germline V CDR1 and CDR2: LGHDT, YNNKEL (reference sequence). CDR3 size: 14 residues.

V is TRBV7-3 and J is TRBJ1-2; tentative D call: TRBD1 (5 bases). V lost 0 bases and J lost 8, with 13 bases in between. The V gene's germline CDR1 is SGHTA and CDR2 FQGTGA. The CDR3 has 14 amino acids. The chain's CDR3 is CASSLTLQGEGYTF. The CDR3 DNA reads TGTGCCAGCAGCTTAACGTTACAAGGGGAAGGCTACACCTTC. The full variable domain, rest sourced from reference TRBV7-3 and TRBJ1-2, is GAGVSQTPSNKVTEKGKYVELRCDPISGHTALYWYRQSLGQGPEFLIYFQGTGAADDSGLPNDRFFAVRPEGSVSTLKIQRTERGDSAVYLCASSLTLQGEGYTFGSGTRLTVV.

The chain couples TRBV10-3 to TRBJ1-1; tentative D call: TRBD1 (5 bases). The V end lost 5 bases, the J end lost 5 bases, and 15 bases lay between the germline ends. In germline, CDR1 is ENHRY, CDR2 SYGVKD. The CDR3 runs 14 residues. CDR3 sequence reads: CAISNSQGKTEAFF. CDR3 bases: TGTGCCATCAGTAATAGCCAGGGAAAGACTGAAGCTTTCTTT.

The chain has TRBV18 and TRBJ1-1; TRBD1 might be the D (5 bases). CDR1 and CDR2 (germline): KGHSH, LQKENI. The CDR3 length is 14 residues. The ends were cut back, 2 bases at V and 4 bases at J, with 11 bases in the middle. The CDR3 DNA is TGTGCCAGCTCACCAGGGGGAGGTCGCACTGAAGCTTTCTTT. Encoded protein: CASSPGGGRTEAFF.

This clone appeared once. V gene TRBV5-4 combines with J gene TRBJ1-6, with D perhaps TRBD1 (5 bases). The germline CDR1 and CDR2 sequences are SGHNT and YYREEE (reference sequence). The V end was cut by 4 bases, the J end by 9 bases, with 14 bases between. The CDR3 has 14 amino acids. The CDR3 sequence: CASSLGTGPSPLHF. Here the CDR3 DNA reads TGTGCCAGCAGCCTCGGGACGGGTCCTTCACCCCTCCACTTT. The variable domain in full, completed from reference TRBV5-4 and TRBJ1-6, reads ETGVTQSPTHLIKTRGQQVTLRCSSQSGHNTVSWYQQALGQGPQFIFQYYREEENGRGNFPPRFSGLQFPNYSSELNVNALELDDSALYLCASSLGTGPSPLHFGNGTRLTVT.

The chain carries TRBV6-5 and TRBJ1-4; no reliable D call. Germline CDR1 is MNHEY and CDR2 is SVGAGI. V gave up 6 bases and J gave up 3 bases, with 11 bases separating them. This CDR3 region has 14 residues. Written as DNA, the CDR3 is TGTGCCAGCAGGCAAGAGGGATCTAATGAAAAACTGTTTTTT. It specifies CASRQEGSNEKLFF.

CDR3 region: CASSRAGFSYNEQFF. The CDR3 bases are TGCGCCAGCAGCCGAGCGGGCTTTTCCTACAATGAGCAGTTCTTC. The V call is TRBV4-3, the J call TRBJ2-1; possibly TRBD2 for D (6 bases). CDR1 is LGHNA, CDR2 YSLEER, per germline. The V end lost 4 bases, the J end lost 1 base, and 11 bases lay between the germline ends. The CDR3 totals 15 residues.

This clone was counted a single time. CDR3: CASSDSGTSGTQYF. CDR3 bases: TGTGCCAGCAGCGACTCCGGGACTAGCGGGACCCAGTACTTC. This chain joins TRBV2 and TRBJ2-5; 11 bases fit TRBD2. Germline trimming cut 6 bases from V and 7 bases from J; bases unmatched to any gene: 7. Germline CDR1 SNHLY, CDR2 FYNNEI. The CDR3 is made up of 14 amino acids. The complete variable domain, with remaining parts taken from reference TRBV2 and TRBJ2-5, reads EPEVTQTPSHQVTQMGQEVILRCVPISNHLYFYWYRQILGQKVEFLVSFYNNEISEKSEIFDDQFSVERPDGSNFTLKIRSTKLEDSAMYFCASSDSGTSGTQYFGPGTRLLVL.

This clone has a handful of counts. The chain employs TRBV30 and TRBJ1-2; 8 positions match TRBD1. The CDR3 has 15 residues. V was pared by 1 base and J by 4 bases, with 8 bases of the junction left unmatched. CDR1 is GTSNPN and CDR2 is SVGIG in the germline V gene (reference sequence). The CDR3 spells CAWSAGRGQAYGYTF. CDR3 sequence (DNA): TGTGCCTGGAGTGCCGGCCGGGGACAGGCCTATGGCTACACCTTC.

The V and J genes are TRBV19 and TRBJ1-2; the D is unclear. The CDR3 consists of 15 residues. Germline V lookup: CDR1 LNHDA, CDR2 SQIVND (reference sequence). Trimming cost V 6 bases and J 1 base, with 15 bases left between them. The CDR3 spells CASRKKWELNYGYTF. The CDR3, as DNA: TGTGCCAGTAGAAAAAAGTGGGAACTTAACTATGGCTACACCTTC.

The chain is built from TRBV7-9 and TRBJ1-4; D not resolved. V lost 2 bases to trimming and J lost 3 bases, with 7 bases between them. The CDR3 consists of 14 residues. The germline V gene has CDR1 SEHNR and CDR2 FQNEAQ (reference sequence). The CDR3 loop reads CASSLNTANEKLFF. CDR3 sequence (DNA): TGTGCCAGCAGCTTAAATACAGCTAATGAAAAACTGTTTTTT. The complete variable domain, with remaining parts taken from reference TRBV7-9 and TRBJ1-4, reads DTGVSQNPRHKITKRGQNVTFRCDPISEHNRLYWYRQTLGQGPEFLTYFQNEAQLEKSRLLSDRFSAERPKGSFSTLEIQRTEQGDSAMYLCASSLNTANEKLFFGSGTQLSVL.

V is TRBV27 and J is TRBJ2-7; D is undetermined. Between the trimmed V and J ends, which lost 6 bases and 0 bases, there was a span of 12 bases. This CDR3 is built from 14 residues. The germline CDR1 and CDR2 sequences are MNHEY and SMNVEV (reference sequence). CDR3 amino acids: CASRVQSYSYEQYF. The CDR3 DNA reads as TGTGCCAGCAGGGTACAGAGCTACTCCTACGAGCAGTACTTC.

The chain is built from TRBV27 and TRBJ1-2, with TRBD1 as a possible D gene (5 bases). Trimming took 6 bases from V and 6 from J, leaving 17 bases between them. CDR3 length: 14 residues. The germline gives CDR1 MNHEY, CDR2 SMNVEV (reference sequence). CDR3 in amino acids: CASRGEGEWDGYTF. For the CDR3, the DNA is TGTGCCAGCAGGGGAGAAGGGGAATGGGATGGCTACACCTTC.

The chain joins TRBV30 to TRBJ2-3; D ambiguous. The germline V gene has CDR1 GTSNPN and CDR2 SVGIG (reference sequence). The V and J ends lost 5 bases and 2 bases respectively, with 8 bases between them. This CDR3 region has 12 residues. The CDR3 nucleotides are TGTGCCTGGGACCGCGACACAGATACGCAGTATTTT. It codes for CAWDRDTDTQYF.

This chain uses TRBV27 with TRBJ2-7, with TRBD2 identical over 8 bases. Looked up from germline, CDR1 is MNHEY and CDR2 is SMNVEV (reference sequence). V was clipped by 4 bases and J by 0 bases; unmatched bases: 2. The CDR3 loop spans 14 amino acids. CDR3 in DNA: TGTGCCAGCAGTTCCGGGGGGGACTCCTACGAGCAGTACTTC. It specifies CASSSGGDSYEQYF.